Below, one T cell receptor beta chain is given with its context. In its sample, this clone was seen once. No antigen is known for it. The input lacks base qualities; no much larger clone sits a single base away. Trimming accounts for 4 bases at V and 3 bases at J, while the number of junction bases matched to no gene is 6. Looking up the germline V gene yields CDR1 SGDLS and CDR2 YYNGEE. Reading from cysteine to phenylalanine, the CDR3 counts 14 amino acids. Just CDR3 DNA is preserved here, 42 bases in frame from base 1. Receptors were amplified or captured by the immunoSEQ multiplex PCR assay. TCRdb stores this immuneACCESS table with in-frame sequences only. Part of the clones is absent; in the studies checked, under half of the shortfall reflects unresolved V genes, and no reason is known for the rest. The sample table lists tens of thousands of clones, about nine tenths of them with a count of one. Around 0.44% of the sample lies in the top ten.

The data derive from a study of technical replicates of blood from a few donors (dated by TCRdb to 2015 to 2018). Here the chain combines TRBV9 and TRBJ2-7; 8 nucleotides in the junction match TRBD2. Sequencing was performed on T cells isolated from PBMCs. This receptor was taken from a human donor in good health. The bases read TGTGCCAGCAGCACGGGGGGGAGTGACTACGAGCAGTACTTC. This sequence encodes CASSTGGSDYEQYF.